This TCR beta chain was captured by sequencing in a study of CD8 T cells in Susac syndrome. V lost 6 bases, J lost 4 bases, and 8 bases stayed unmatched. This CDR3 contains 15 residues. CDR1 LNHDA and CDR2 SQIVND come from the germline V gene (reference sequence). When the RNA was reverse transcribed, random hexamers were used with an input of roughly 0.5 to 1 ug. By means of immunoSEQ multiplex PCR, TCR beta CDR3 spanning 54 Vbeta and 13 Jbeta underwent amplification. Each CDR3 protein gets one entry after TCRdb re-called the immunoSEQ multiplex PCR reads with MiXCR. The data show roughly 300,000 distinct CDR3 sequences, around 84% seen once. The count of this clonotype is one. Sequencing targeted TCR beta in T cells from blood (CD8+ and CD4+). Negative isolation yielded CD4+ and CD8+ T cells, and FACS enriched TEMRA cells.

This clonotype originated in a human donor with multiple sclerosis. The specimen sequenced was CD8+ T cells from PBMCs. The chain couples TRBV19 to TRBJ1-5; 8 bases are a match to TRBD1. DNA of the CDR3: TGTGCCAGTAGCCTAATCCGGGACAGGAATCAGCCCCAGCATTTT. Translated, it gives CASSLIRDRNQPQHF.